This paragraph reports one T cell receptor beta chain. Profiled with immunoSEQ multiplex PCR; TCRdb holds only in-frame clones, not every one. The sample lists 78,000 or so clones, roughly 90% occurring once. These data are taken from a study of technical replicates of blood from a handful of donors. The sequence was collected from a human donor in good health. The sample was T cells isolated from PBMCs.

This chain's CDR3 is CASSLQLGAGRSKNTEAFF. In DNA form, the CDR3 reads TGTGCCAGCAGTCTCCAGCTTGGGGCAGGGAGGTCCAAGAACACTGAAGCTTTCTTT. The chain combines TRBV28 with TRBJ1-1, with D tentatively TRBD1 (5 bases). Germline V gives CDR1 MDHEN, CDR2 SYDVKM. The V end was cut by 5 bases, the J end by 1 base, with 26 bases between. The length of the CDR3 is 19 residues.